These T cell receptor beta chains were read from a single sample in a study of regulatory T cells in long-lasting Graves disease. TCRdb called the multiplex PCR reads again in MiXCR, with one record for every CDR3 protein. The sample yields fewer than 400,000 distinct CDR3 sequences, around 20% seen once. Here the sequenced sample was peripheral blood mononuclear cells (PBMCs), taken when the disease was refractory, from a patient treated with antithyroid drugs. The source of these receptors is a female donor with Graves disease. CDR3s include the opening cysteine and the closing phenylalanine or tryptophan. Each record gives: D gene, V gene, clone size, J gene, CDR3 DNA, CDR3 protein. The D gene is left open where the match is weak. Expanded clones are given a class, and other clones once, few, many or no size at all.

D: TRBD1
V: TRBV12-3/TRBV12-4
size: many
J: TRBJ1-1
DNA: TGTGCCAGCAGTTCATCCAACCGGGACAGTGAAGCTTTCTTT
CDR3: CASSSSNRDSEAFF

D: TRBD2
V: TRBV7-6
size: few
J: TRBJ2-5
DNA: TGTGCCAGCAGCCGGAGCGGGAGTGAGACCCAGTACTTC
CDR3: CASSRSGSETQYF

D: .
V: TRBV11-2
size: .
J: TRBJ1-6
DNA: TGTGCCAGCAGTACAGGGAGCGGTTCACCCCTCCACTTT
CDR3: CASSTGSGSPLHF

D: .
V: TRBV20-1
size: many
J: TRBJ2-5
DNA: TGCAGTGCTCCATACCGGTCAGGGGCAGAGACCCAGTACTTC
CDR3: CSAPYRSGAETQYF

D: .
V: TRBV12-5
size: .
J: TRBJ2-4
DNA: TGTGCTAGTGGTTTGAACAGACATCTAGCCAAAAACATTCAGTACTTC
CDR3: CASGLNRHLAKNIQYF

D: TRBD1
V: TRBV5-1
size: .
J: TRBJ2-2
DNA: TGCGCCAGCAGCCTGGAGGGACAGGGGGCCGGGGAGCTGTTTTTT
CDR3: CASSLEGQGAGELFF

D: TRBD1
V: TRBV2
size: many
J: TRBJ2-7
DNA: TGTGCCAGCACCAGGACAGGGGGTACTCACGAGCAGTACTTC
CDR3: CASTRTGGTHEQYF

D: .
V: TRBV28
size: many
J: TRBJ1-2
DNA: TGTGCCAGCCGCAACTGGGTTAACTATGGCTACACCTTC
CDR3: CASRNWVNYGYTF

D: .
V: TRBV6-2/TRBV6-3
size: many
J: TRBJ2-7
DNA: TGTGCCAGCAGAGGGGGAGCATCGACGTACTACGAGCAGTACTTC
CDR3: CASRGGASTYYEQYF

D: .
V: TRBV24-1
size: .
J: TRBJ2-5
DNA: TGTGCCACCAGCTACCCGGACCCCCCTCAAGAGACCCAGTACTTC
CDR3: CATSYPDPPQETQYF

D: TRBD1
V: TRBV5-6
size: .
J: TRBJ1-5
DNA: TGTGCCAGCAGCTTTGGACAGGGTTATCAGCCCCAGCATTTT
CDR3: CASSFGQGYQPQHF

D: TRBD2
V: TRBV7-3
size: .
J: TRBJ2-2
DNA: TGTGCCAGCAGCTATCGACTAGCGGGATGGAAAACCGGGGAGCTGTTTTTT
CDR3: CASSYRLAGWKTGELFF

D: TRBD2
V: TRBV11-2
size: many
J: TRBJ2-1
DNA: TGTGCCAGCAGCTTAGGTTCAACCGGGACTAGGAACAATGAGCAGTTCTTC
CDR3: CASSLGSTGTRNNEQFF

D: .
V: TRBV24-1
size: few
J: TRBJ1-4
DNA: TGTGCCACCAGTGATTCGGGGCCTAATGAAAAACTGTTTTTT
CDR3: CATSDSGPNEKLFF

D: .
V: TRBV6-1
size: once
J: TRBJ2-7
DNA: TGTGCCAGCAGTCACCTAATACTGATGGGTGACTGCGAGCAGTACTTC
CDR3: CASSHLILMGDCEQYF

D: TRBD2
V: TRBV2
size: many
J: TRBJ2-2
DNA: TGTGCCAGCCGGACGGGAGGGGACACCGGGGAGCTGTTTTTT
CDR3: CASRTGGDTGELFF

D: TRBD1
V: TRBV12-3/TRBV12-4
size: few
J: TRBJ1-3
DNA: TGTGCCAGCAGTTTAGACAGGGGACCCGCGGACACCATATATTTT
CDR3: CASSLDRGPADTIYF

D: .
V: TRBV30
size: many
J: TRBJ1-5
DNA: TGTGCCTGGAGTGGGGAGCGAGGTCAGCCCCAGCATTTT
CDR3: CAWSGERGQPQHF

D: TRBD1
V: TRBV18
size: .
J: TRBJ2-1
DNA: TGTGCCAGCTCTCAGGGGGCAGACAATGAGCAGTTCTTC
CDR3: CASSQGADNEQFF

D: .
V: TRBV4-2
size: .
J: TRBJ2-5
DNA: TGTGCCAGCAGCCAAGAAGGTCCCCCCACGCAAGAGACCCAGTACTTC
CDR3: CASSQEGPPTQETQYF

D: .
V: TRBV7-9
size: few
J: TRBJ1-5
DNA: TGTGCCAGCAGCCAATCCCTGGGGGGCAATCAGCCCCAGCATTTT
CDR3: CASSQSLGGNQPQHF

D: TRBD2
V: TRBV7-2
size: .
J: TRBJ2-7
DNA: TGTGCCAGCAGCAGACAACTAGCGGCCTCCTACGAGCAGTACTTC
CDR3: CASSRQLAASYEQYF

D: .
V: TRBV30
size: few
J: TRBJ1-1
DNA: TGTGCCTGGCTGGGGGGGGCGTGGAGCACTGAAACTTTCTTT
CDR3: CAWLGGAWSTETFF

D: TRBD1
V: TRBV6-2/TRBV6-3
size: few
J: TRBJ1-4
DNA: TGTGCCAGCAGTCCCCCGGGACAGTCTAATGAAAAACTGTTTTTT
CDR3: CASSPPGQSNEKLFF

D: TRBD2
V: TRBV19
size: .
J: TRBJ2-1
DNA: TGTGCCAGTCAGACTAGCGGGAGGGCCAATGAGCAGTTCTTC
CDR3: CASQTSGRANEQFF

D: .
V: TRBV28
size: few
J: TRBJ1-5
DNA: TGTGCCAGCAGTTTTAGGGCGTCCTTTATCAATCAGCCCCAGCATTTT
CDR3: CASSFRASFINQPQHF

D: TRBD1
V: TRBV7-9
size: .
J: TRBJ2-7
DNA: TGTGCCAGCAGCTCGGGACAGGGGATCGACGAGCAGTACTTC
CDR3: CASSSGQGIDEQYF

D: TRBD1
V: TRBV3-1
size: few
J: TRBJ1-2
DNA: TGTGCCAGCAGCCGGGTCACAGGGGTGGACGGCTACACCTTC
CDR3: CASSRVTGVDGYTF

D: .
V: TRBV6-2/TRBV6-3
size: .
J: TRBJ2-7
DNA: TGTGCCAGCAGTTACTCGAAGACCTACGAGCAGTACTTC
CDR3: CASSYSKTYEQYF

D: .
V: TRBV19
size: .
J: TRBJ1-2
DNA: TGTGCCAGTACCACGGAGCGGGGAGGTAACTATGGCTACACCTTC
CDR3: CASTTERGGNYGYTF

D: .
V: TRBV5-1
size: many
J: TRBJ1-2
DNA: TGCGCCAGCAGCTTGGCCCAGGGCCTCTATGGCTACACCTTC
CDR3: CASSLAQGLYGYTF

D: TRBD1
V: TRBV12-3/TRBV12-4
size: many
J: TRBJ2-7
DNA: TGTGCCAGCAGTTCCACCGACAGGGGTCTCTACGAGCAGTACTTC
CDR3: CASSSTDRGLYEQYF

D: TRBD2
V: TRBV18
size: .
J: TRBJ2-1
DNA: TGTGCCAGCTTTCTGATAGCGGGATCGGACAATGAGCAGTTCTTC
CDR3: CASFLIAGSDNEQFF

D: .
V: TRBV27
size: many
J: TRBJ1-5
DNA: TGTGCCAGCAGGGTAGTATATAGCAATCAGCCCCAGCATTTT
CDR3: CASRVVYSNQPQHF

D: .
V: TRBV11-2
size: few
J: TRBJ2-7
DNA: TGTGCCAGCAGCCGTCTCAGTTATACCGAGCAGTACTTC
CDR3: CASSRLSYTEQYF

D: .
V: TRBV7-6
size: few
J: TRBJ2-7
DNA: TGTGCCAGCAGCTTGGTACCTGGTATCTCCTACGAGCAGTACTTC
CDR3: CASSLVPGISYEQYF

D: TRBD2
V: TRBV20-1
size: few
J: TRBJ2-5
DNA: TGCAGTGCTAGAGCCCCGACTAGCGGGAGGTACCAAGAGACCCAGTACTTC
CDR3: CSARAPTSGRYQETQYF

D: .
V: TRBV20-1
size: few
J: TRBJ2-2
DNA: TGCAGTGCTCCTATTTCCGGGGAGCTGTTTTTT
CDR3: CSAPISGELFF

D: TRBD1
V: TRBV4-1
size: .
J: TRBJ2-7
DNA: TGCGCCAGCAGCCAATCGCACGGGACAGGACCACCGGGGGAGCAGTACTTC
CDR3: CASSQSHGTGPPGEQYF

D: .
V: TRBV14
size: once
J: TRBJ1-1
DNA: TGTGCCAGCAGCCAGACACAAAGGAACACTGAAGCTTTCTTT
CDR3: CASSQTQRNTEAFF

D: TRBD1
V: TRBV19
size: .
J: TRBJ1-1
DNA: TGTGCCAGTAGGGACAGGGGGGGGAACACTGAAGCTTTCTTT
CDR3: CASRDRGGNTEAFF

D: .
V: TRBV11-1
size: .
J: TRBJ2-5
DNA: TGTGCCAGCAGCTTAGTCAGGGATGGATTCGAGACCCAGTACTTC
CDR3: CASSLVRDGFETQYF

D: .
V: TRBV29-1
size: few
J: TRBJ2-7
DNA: TGCAGCGTCGAAGCCACTCAGGAAGGAATTTCCTACGAGCAGTACTTC
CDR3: CSVEATQEGISYEQYF

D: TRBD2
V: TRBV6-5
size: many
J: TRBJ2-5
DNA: TGTGCCAGCAGTTACGATCTAGCGGGAATCCAAGAGACCCAGTACTTC
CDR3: CASSYDLAGIQETQYF

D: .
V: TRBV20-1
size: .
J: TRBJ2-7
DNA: TGCAGTGCTAGAGACCTTGGCGGCGAGCAGTACTTC
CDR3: CSARDLGGEQYF

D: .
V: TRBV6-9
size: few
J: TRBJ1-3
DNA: TGTGCCAGCAGTTCACAGGGCATCTCTGGAAACACCATATATTTT
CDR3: CASSSQGISGNTIYF

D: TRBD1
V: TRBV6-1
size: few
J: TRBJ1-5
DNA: TGTGCCAGCAAAATTGACAGGGGGAAGGGGCAGCCCCAGCATTTT
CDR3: CASKIDRGKGQPQHF

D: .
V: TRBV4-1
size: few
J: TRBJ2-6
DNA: TGCGCCAGCAGCCAAGATCGGCTTTCTGGGGCCAACGTCCTGACTTTC
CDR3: CASSQDRLSGANVLTF

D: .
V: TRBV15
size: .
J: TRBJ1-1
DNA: TGTGCCACCAGCAGCACCGTACAGGGTGGGGAAACTGAAGCTTTCTTT
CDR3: CATSSTVQGGETEAFF

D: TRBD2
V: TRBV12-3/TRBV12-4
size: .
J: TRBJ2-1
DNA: TGTGCCAGCAGTTTTAGCCGGGGGGGCTCCTACAATGAGCAGTTCTTC
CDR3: CASSFSRGGSYNEQFF

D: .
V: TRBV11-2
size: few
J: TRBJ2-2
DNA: TGTGCCAGCAGCTCCGACAGGTTTTTCCCCGGGGAGCTGTTTTTT
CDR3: CASSSDRFFPGELFF

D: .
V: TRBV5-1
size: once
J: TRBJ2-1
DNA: TGCGCCAGCAGCTTGGGGGTAGCGAACTACAATGAGCAGTTCTTC
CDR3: CASSLGVANYNEQFF

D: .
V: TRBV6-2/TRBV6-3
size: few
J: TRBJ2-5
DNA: TGTGCCAGCCAGAATTCGGGCAAAGAGACCCAGTACTTC
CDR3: CASQNSGKETQYF

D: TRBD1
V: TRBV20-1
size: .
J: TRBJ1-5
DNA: TGCAGTGCTTCCACAGGGGTGGATGGACAGCCCCAGCATTTT
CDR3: CSASTGVDGQPQHF

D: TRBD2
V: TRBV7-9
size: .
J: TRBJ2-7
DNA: TGTGCCAGCAGCTTAGTAGCGGGAGTCTACGAGCAGTACTTC
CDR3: CASSLVAGVYEQYF